This TCR beta chain was obtained from a study of cytomegalovirus exposure and HLA in healthy donors. The germline gives CDR1 PRHDT, CDR2 FYEKMQ (reference sequence). The junction had 1 base not matched to a gene; V was cut back by 2 bases and J by 0 bases. The CDR3 length is 14 residues. Study-level findings and limits: The authors listed around 150 TCR beta chains as cytomegalovirus-associated. Specificity of a few CMV-associated chains for CMV antigens was verified in vitro.

The repertoire was sequenced with immunoSEQ multiplex PCR; TCRdb's copy has only in-frame clones and lacks some. Seen here are about 110,000 clones, approximately 85% observed once, and the top ten hold 3% to 3.5%. A remark on this clone: The antigen remains unidentified.

The source material was PBMCs. The V gene is TRBV13, the J gene TRBJ2-7; 7 bases are shared with TRBD2. This receptor was taken from a woman aged 18-29 years in good health and CMV-seronegative. The CDR3 nucleotides read TGTGCCAGCAGCTTACCGGGGGGCTCCTACGAGCAGTACTTC. Protein sequence: CASSLPGGSYEQYF.